These 21 T cell receptor beta chains came from one sample sequenced in a study of blood T cell repertoires in COVID-19. Method: immunoSEQ multiplex PCR; TCRdb's copy keeps in-frame clones and lacks some. Here the sample spans approximately 230,000 clones, 88% being singletons. Sequences were obtained from peripheral blood. Receptor source: a man older than 75 with acute or convalescent COVID-19.

This clone is a singleton in its sample. The V call is TRBV7-9, the J call TRBJ2-5, with D perhaps TRBD1 (6 bases). The CDR3 extends over 15 amino acids. The germline V gene has CDR1 SEHNR and CDR2 FQNEAQ (reference sequence). With 3 bases removed from V and 1 base from J, the gap between germline ends came to 12 bases. CDR3 sequence: CASSFPDRAQETQYF. The CDR3 DNA is TGTGCCAGCAGCTTCCCGGACAGAGCCCAAGAGACCCAGTACTTC.

The gene calls are TRBV3-1 (or the pseudogene TRBV3-2) and TRBJ2-5; 8 positions agree with TRBD2. CDR1 LGHDT and CDR2 YNNKEL come from the germline V gene (reference sequence). Unmatched junction bases numbered 16, after V lost 3 bases and J lost 7 bases. There are 17 residues in the CDR3. The CDR3 region is CASSQNHGSGDYGTQYF. The CDR3 bases are TGTGCCAGCAGCCAGAATCATGGTAGCGGGGACTACGGGACCCAGTACTTC.

The J gene is TRBJ2-7, the V gene TRBV7-2; TRBD1 aligns across 8 bases. This CDR3 is 13 amino acids long. V trimming: 11 bases; J trimming: 7 bases; junction bases outside the gene matches: 13. Germline-derived CDR1 and CDR2 are SGHTA and FQGNSA. This CDR3 is CAVSPQGAGEQYF. CDR3 DNA: TGTGCCGTAAGCCCCCAGGGGGCGGGTGAGCAGTACTTC.

V usage is TRBV5-4 and J usage is TRBJ2-3; 8 bases are a match to TRBD1. The V gene end was trimmed by 4 bases and the J gene end by 5 bases; junction bases not matched to a gene: 12. The CDR3 runs to 16 residues. Germline CDR1 and CDR2: SGHNT and YYREEE (reference sequence). CDR3 amino acids: CASSLAGGKWKDTQYF. CDR3 DNA: TGTGCCAGCAGCCTTGCAGGGGGCAAGTGGAAAGATACGCAGTATTTT.

The sample holds one count of this clone. V usage is TRBV19 and J usage is TRBJ2-5, with 7 bases lining up with TRBD2. The ends lost 6 bases at V and 5 bases at J; junction bases unmatched: 6. Germline CDR1 and CDR2: LNHDA and SQIVND (reference sequence). The length of the CDR3 is 13 residues. CDR3 loop: CASSLGEGETQYF. The CDR3 nucleotides read TGTGCCAGTAGCCTGGGGGAGGGGGAGACCCAGTACTTC.

This rearrangement joins TRBV5-1 to TRBJ1-4; 7 nucleotides agree with TRBD1. V trimming: 1 base; J trimming: 4 bases; junction bases outside the gene matches: 7. Per the germline V gene, CDR1 is SGHRS and CDR2 is YFSETQ. The CDR3 covers 16 residues. The CDR3 is CASSLSRQGGNEKLFF. The DNA of the CDR3 is TGCGCCAGCAGCTTGTCGAGACAGGGCGGTAATGAAAAACTGTTTTTT.

This chain connects TRBV12-3 or TRBV12-4 to TRBJ2-1; D remains unclear. V gave up 3 bases and J gave up 8 bases, with 8 bases separating them. The CDR3 sequence is 12 residues long. CDR3 amino acids: CASSFEAYEQFF. Written as DNA, the CDR3 is TGTGCCAGCAGTTTCGAAGCCTATGAGCAGTTCTTC.

This chain connects TRBV13 to TRBJ1-5; D is ambiguous. The V gene lost 2 bases and the J gene lost 5 bases, with 7 bases spanning the gap. CDR1 is PRHDT and CDR2 is FYEKMQ in the germline V gene (reference sequence). This CDR3 has 13 residues. CDR3 nucleotide sequence: TGTGCCAGCAGCTTACGAGGATATCAGCCCCAGCATTTT. This sequence encodes CASSLRGYQPQHF.

Only a few counts were recorded for this clone. This chain links TRBV2 with TRBJ1-5; TRBD1 is a possible D gene (5 bases). This CDR3 has 15 amino acids. Germline CDR1 reads SNHLY; CDR2 reads FYNNEI. V was trimmed by 1 base and J by 2 bases, leaving 9 bases between them. The CDR3 loop is CASSEVQVGNQPQHF. As DNA, the CDR3 is TGTGCCAGCAGTGAAGTACAGGTCGGCAATCAGCCCCAGCATTTT.

This chain joins TRBV12-3 or TRBV12-4 and TRBJ1-5, with unresolved D. With 8 bases removed from V and 4 bases from J, the gap between germline ends came to 12 bases. The CDR3 is 13 amino acids. CDR3 amino acids: CASSGSQNQPQHF. CDR3 nucleotides: TGTGCCAGCTCCGGGTCCCAGAATCAGCCCCAGCATTTT.

This clone was counted a single time. The CDR3 spells CASSQDVSGGDEQFF. In DNA, the CDR3 is TGTGCCAGCAGCCAAGACGTTTCAGGGGGCGATGAGCAGTTCTTC. This rearrangement joins TRBV3-1 (or the pseudogene TRBV3-2) to TRBJ2-1; 8 bases fit TRBD1. Germline-derived CDR1 and CDR2 are LGHDT and YNNKEL (reference sequence). J was trimmed by 8 bases and V by 0 bases; bases with no gene match: 6. There are 15 residues in the CDR3.

This clone was seen a few times. The chain joins TRBV19 to TRBJ2-7; TRBD1 matches at 9 bases. The V gene's germline CDR1 is LNHDA and CDR2 SQIVND (reference sequence). CDR3 size: 14 residues. V lost 1 base to trimming and J lost 5 bases; unmatched junction nucleotides: 3. CDR3 loop: CASSIGGQGNEQYF. CDR3 sequence (DNA): TGTGCCAGTAGTATAGGGGGACAGGGCAACGAGCAGTACTTC.

This clone was found once. The gene calls are TRBV6-5 and TRBJ1-5, with 7 bases matching TRBD1. The trim removed 7 bases at V and 6 bases at J, leaving 6 bases unmatched. The CDR3 covers 13 residues. Germline loops: CDR1 MNHEY, CDR2 SVGAGI. The CDR3: CASTDRESQPQHF. For the CDR3, the DNA is TGTGCCAGCACCGACAGGGAAAGTCAGCCCCAGCATTTT.

In its sample, this clone was seen once. The rearrangement links TRBV28 to TRBJ2-4; 11 positions match TRBD2. The CDR3 sequence is 15 residues long. CDR1 is MDHEN, CDR2 SYDVKM, per germline. V dropped 5 bases and J dropped 9; count of bases not matched to a gene: 9. The CDR3 spells CASSPALAGGTIQYF. Written as DNA, the CDR3 is TGTGCCAGCAGTCCCGCCTTAGCGGGAGGGACCATTCAGTACTTC. Complete variable domain (other parts from reference TRBV28 and TRBJ2-4): DVKVTQSSRYLVKRTGEKVFLECVQDMDHENMFWYRQDPGLGLRLIYFSYDVKMKEKGDIPEGYSVSREKKERFSLILESASTNQTSMYLCASSPALAGGTIQYFGAGTRLSVL.

CDR3 loop: CASSPGSVNTEAFF. The CDR3, as DNA: TGTGCCAGCAGCCCAGGGTCAGTGAACACTGAAGCTTTCTTT. The chain uses TRBV11-2 and TRBJ1-1, with TRBD1 as a possible D gene (5 bases). Germline V gene sequence: CDR1 SGHAT, CDR2 FQNNGV. V gave up 5 bases and J gave up 0 bases, with 10 bases separating them. The CDR3 sequence is 14 residues long. Full variable domain (remainder filled in from reference TRBV11-2 and TRBJ1-1): EAGVAQSPRYKIIEKRQSVAFWCNPISGHATLYWYQQILGQGPKLLIQFQNNGVVDDSQLPKDRFSAERLKGVDSTLKIQPAKLEDSAVYLCASSPGSVNTEAFFGQGTRLTVV.

This chain uses TRBV5-5 with TRBJ2-3; 7 positions agree with TRBD1. Trimming cost V 6 bases and J 3 bases; bases outside gene matches: 13. Germline V gene data show CDR1 as SGHKS and CDR2 as YYEKEE (reference sequence). CDR3 size: 16 residues. For the CDR3, the DNA is TGTGCCAGCAACATTGGGGGTAGGGGGCGTACAGATACGCAGTATTTT. This sequence encodes CASNIGGRGRTDTQYF.

This chain uses TRBV7-6 with TRBJ2-7; 9 nucleotides line up with TRBD1. V lost 5 bases and J lost 2; bases outside the gene matches: 4. CDR3 size: 14 residues. Germline V gene lookup returns CDR1 SGHVS and CDR2 FNYEAQ. The CDR3 region has the DNA TGTGCCAGCAGCACTGACAGGGGGGCCTACGAGCAGTACTTC. It specifies CASSTDRGAYEQYF.

The rearrangement links TRBV9 to TRBJ2-1; 10 bases align to TRBD2. This CDR3 has 15 residues. V trimming: 3 bases; J trimming: 2 bases; junction bases outside the gene matches: 2. Germline CDR1 is SGDLS and CDR2 is YYNGEE. The CDR3 sequence: CASSESGGAYNEQFF. CDR3 nucleotides: TGTGCCAGCAGCGAAAGCGGGGGGGCCTACAATGAGCAGTTCTTC.

The chain combines TRBV15 with TRBJ2-3, with 9 bases fitting TRBD2. Germline V CDR1 and CDR2: LNHNV, YYDKDF (reference sequence). V shed 0 bases and J 5 bases; nucleotides not matched to a gene: 3. The CDR3 contains 15 residues. This CDR3 reads CATSRDRAGGDTQYF. In DNA, the CDR3 is TGTGCCACCAGCAGAGATAGAGCGGGAGGAGATACGCAGTATTTT.

The chain is built from TRBV28 and TRBJ2-1; tentatively, D is TRBD1 (5 bases). Per germline, CDR1 MDHEN and CDR2 SYDVKM. V was shortened by 4 bases and J by 3 bases, with 13 bases between the two germline ends. CDR3 length equals 15 residues. CDR3 loop: CASSWEAGFYNEQFF. In DNA form, the CDR3 reads TGTGCCAGCAGTTGGGAAGCAGGGTTCTACAATGAGCAGTTCTTC.

The J gene is TRBJ1-5, the V gene TRBV2, with D possibly TRBD1 on 6 matching bases. The V gene lost 6 bases and the J gene lost 6 bases, with 21 bases spanning the gap. The CDR3 consists of 16 residues. Germline-derived CDR1 and CDR2 are SNHLY and FYNNEI. The CDR3 DNA reads TGTGCCAGCAGGACGGGGGGCGCATCCAATGCTCAGCCCCAGCATTTT. This gives the protein CASRTGGASNAQPQHF.